These 31 T cell receptor beta chains were all obtained from the same sample, sequenced in a study of radiation and T cells in renal cell carcinoma. Clones were sequenced by immunoSEQ multiplex PCR, and TCRdb holds only the in-frame ones, with some missing. The table records 150,000 to 160,000 clones, about nine tenths of them present only once. Time point specified: blood 2 weeks post-SBRT. Treatment defined: 15 Gy SBRT to primary tumor, nephrectomy 4 weeks later. This sample comprised blood, obtained from a patient whose treatment included radiotherapy and nephrectomy. The receptor source for this set is a woman in her forties or fifties with renal cell carcinoma.

The chain couples TRBV6-1 to TRBJ1-3; possible D gene TRBD1, 5 bases. The ends were cut back, 4 bases at V and 0 bases at J, with 10 bases in the middle. The CDR3 has 15 residues. The germline gives CDR1 MNHNS, CDR2 SASEGT. CDR3 loop: CASSVGGNSGNTIYF. CDR3 nucleotide sequence: TGTGCCAGCAGTGTCGGGGGTAACTCTGGAAACACCATATATTTT.

On this clone itself: Other DNA sequences in the same sample also yield this CDR3. The CDR3 here is CASSGGSYEQYF. CDR3 coding DNA: TGTGCCAGCAGCGGTGGTAGCTACGAGCAGTACTTC. The chain is built from TRBV9 and TRBJ2-7, with D unclear. The CDR3 is 12 amino acids. Between the trimmed V and J ends, which lost 3 bases and 3 bases, there was a span of 7 bases. The V gene's germline CDR1 is SGDLS and CDR2 YYNGEE. Complete variable domain (other parts from reference TRBV9 and TRBJ2-7): DSGVTQTPKHLITATGQRVTLRCSPRSGDLSVYWYQQSLDQGLQFLIQYYNGEERAKGNILERFSAQQFPDLHSELNLSSLELGDSALYFCASSGGSYEQYFGPGTRLTVT.

This chain joins TRBV27 and TRBJ1-2; TRBD1 is a possible D gene (5 bases). Germline loops: CDR1 MNHEY, CDR2 SMNVEV (reference sequence). This CDR3 region has 16 residues. Between the trimmed V and J ends, which lost 5 bases and 0 bases, there was a span of 16 bases. The chain's CDR3 is CASSPRGGEPNYGYTF. In nucleotides, the CDR3 is TGTGCCAGCAGTCCCCGTGGGGGGGAACCTAACTATGGCTACACCTTC.

The genes are TRBV6-5 and TRBJ1-1; 9 nucleotides align to TRBD1. The CDR3 is 12 residues long. Germline-derived CDR1 and CDR2 are MNHEY and SVGAGI. V was clipped by 6 bases and J by 11 bases; unmatched bases: 7. In DNA, the CDR3 is TGTGCCAGCAGCTTACAGGGGGCGCATGCTTTCTTT. This encodes CASSLQGAHAFF.

Only one count was recorded for this clone. This rearrangement joins TRBV7-8 to TRBJ2-1, with 9 bases aligning to TRBD2. After removal of 1 base from V and 8 bases from J, the junction contained 6 bases not matched to a gene. The CDR3 consists of 15 residues. Germline V CDR1 and CDR2: SGHVS, FQNEAQ. Written as DNA, the CDR3 is TGTGCCAGCAGCTTAGGGCCTAGCGGGGTGTATGAGCAGTTCTTC. This gives the protein CASSLGPSGVYEQFF.

This clone was found a few times. This chain uses TRBV4-1 with TRBJ1-2, with a possible D match to TRBD1 (6 bases). V was shortened by 1 base and J by 4 bases, with 16 bases between the two germline ends. The CDR3 has 16 amino acids. The germline V gene encodes CDR1 MGHRA and CDR2 YSYEKL. CDR3: CASSQGGHGKIYGYTF. CDR3 coding DNA: TGCGCCAGCAGCCAAGGGGGACACGGTAAAATCTATGGCTACACCTTC.

The chain combines TRBV7-9 with TRBJ2-7; a weak D match, TRBD1 (6 bases). V lost 3 bases, J lost 3 bases, and 18 bases lay in between. The CDR3 length is 16 residues. From germline, CDR1 is SEHNR and CDR2 FQNEAQ (reference sequence). The CDR3 region has the DNA TGTGCCAGCAGCTTGGGGGCAGGGTCGAATCTCTACGAGCAGTACTTC. It specifies CASSLGAGSNLYEQYF.

This chain joins TRBV25-1 and TRBJ1-4; the D is unclear. CDR3 size: 14 residues. Between the trimmed V and J ends, which lost 0 bases and 6 bases, there was a span of 8 bases. Per the germline V gene, CDR1 is MGHDK and CDR2 is SYGVNS. CDR3 sequence (DNA): TGTGCCAGCAGTGAATATTTGGGCGATGAAAAACTGTTTTTT. Translated, it gives CASSEYLGDEKLFF.

The chain uses TRBV2 and TRBJ1-1; 7 nucleotides agree with TRBD1. The CDR3 spans 15 residues. Unmatched junction bases numbered 13, after V lost 7 bases and J lost 5 bases. Germline lookup yields CDR1 SNHLY and CDR2 FYNNEI. Here the CDR3 reads CASKGTANRGTEAFF. In DNA form, the CDR3 reads TGTGCCAGCAAGGGGACAGCTAATCGGGGAACTGAAGCTTTCTTT. Full variable domain (remainder filled in from reference TRBV2 and TRBJ1-1): EPEVTQTPSHQVTQMGQEVILRCVPISNHLYFYWYRQILGQKVEFLVSFYNNEISEKSEIFDDQFSVERPDGSNFTLKIRSTKLEDSAMYFCASKGTANRGTEAFFGQGTRLTVV.

CDR3 bases: TGCGCCAGCAGCCAAGATCTGGGACAGGTCCAGCCCCAGCATTTT. As protein: CASSQDLGQVQPQHF. The chain has TRBV4-1 and TRBJ1-5; 8 bases line up with TRBD1. Trimming took 0 bases from V and 7 from J; bases not matched to a gene: 5. Germline values: CDR1 MGHRA, CDR2 YSYEKL. This CDR3 spans 15 amino acids.

This sequence joins TRBV6-5 and TRBJ1-6; D is undetermined. Germline-derived CDR1 and CDR2 are MNHEY and SVGAGI. This CDR3 has 12 residues. Trimming removed 2 bases at V and 11 bases at J, with 7 bases between. Here the CDR3 DNA reads TGTGCCAGCAGTTACCTAGCGACACCCCTCCACTTT. It specifies CASSYLATPLHF.

This chain joins TRBV14 and TRBJ2-3; D gene uncertain. V was pared by 4 bases and J by 12 bases, with 14 bases between. Germline V gene lookup returns CDR1 SGHDN and CDR2 FVKESK. The CDR3 sequence is 12 residues long. CDR3 amino acids: CASSPIGTAQYF. The CDR3 DNA reads as TGTGCCAGCAGCCCCATAGGCACGGCCCAGTATTTT.

The chain is built from TRBV6-1 and TRBJ2-1; 12 positions match TRBD1. The CDR3 spans 15 residues. The trim removed 6 bases at V and 8 bases at J, leaving 8 bases unmatched. Germline V lookup: CDR1 MNHNS, CDR2 SASEGT. CDR3 sequence reads: CASRGPGQGADEQFF. The CDR3 DNA is TGTGCCAGCAGGGGTCCGGGACAGGGGGCAGATGAGCAGTTCTTC.

V and J are TRBV28 and TRBJ2-7; a weak D match, TRBD1 (6 bases). With 3 bases removed from V and 3 bases from J, the gap between germline ends came to 15 bases. The V gene's germline CDR1 is MDHEN and CDR2 SYDVKM. This CDR3 spans 15 amino acids. The DNA of the CDR3 is TGTGCCAGCAGTTTCGGACAGCTTAAGATCTACGAGCAGTACTTC. Translation gives CASSFGQLKIYEQYF.

The chain employs TRBV29-1 and TRBJ2-7; D is uncertain. V shed 0 bases and J shed 2 bases, with 5 bases lying between them. Germline values: CDR1 SQVTM, CDR2 ANQGSEA. CDR3 size: 12 residues. CDR3 protein: CSVEDAAYEQYF. The CDR3 coding sequence is TGCAGCGTTGAAGACGCTGCCTACGAGCAGTACTTC.

V is TRBV19 and J is TRBJ2-4, with D perhaps matching TRBD2 (6 bases). CDR3 length: 17 residues. Per germline, CDR1 LNHDA and CDR2 SQIVND (reference sequence). Trimming shortened V by 3 bases and J by 0 bases, and 15 bases separated the two germline ends. This CDR3 reads CASSILEGGVAKNIQYF. The CDR3 DNA reads as TGTGCCAGTAGTATCCTCGAAGGAGGGGTAGCCAAAAACATTCAGTACTTC. Filled out from reference TRBV19 and TRBJ2-4, the complete variable domain reads DGGITQSPKYLFRKEGQNVTLSCEQNLNHDAMYWYRQDPGQGLRLIYYSQIVNDFQKGDIAEGYSVSREKKESFPLTVTSAQKNPTAFYLCASSILEGGVAKNIQYFGAGTRLSVL.

This clone was picked up one time. The CDR3 reads CASSAGTSGGPEVETQYF. CDR3 bases: TGTGCCAGCAGCGCCGGGACTAGCGGGGGGCCTGAAGTGGAGACCCAGTACTTC. J is TRBJ2-5 and V is TRBV11-3; the match to TRBD2 covers 15 bases. Germline trimming cut 5 bases from V and 5 bases from J; bases unmatched to any gene: 12. Germline V gene lookup returns CDR1 SGHNT and CDR2 YENEEA. The CDR3 consists of 18 residues.

The chain recombines TRBV7-2 with TRBJ2-3; 7 bases line up with TRBD1. Germline V gene sequence: CDR1 SGHTA, CDR2 FQGNSA. The CDR3 consists of 15 residues. J was trimmed by 0 bases and V by 5 bases; bases with no gene match: 5. CDR3 nucleotides: TGTGCCAGCAGCCAAGACAGGGTTAGCACAGATACGCAGTATTTT. Protein sequence: CASSQDRVSTDTQYF.

Only one count was recorded for this clone. V gene TRBV4-3 combines with J gene TRBJ2-3; perhaps TRBD2 as D (6 bases). V was clipped by 2 bases and J by 6 bases, with 12 bases between them. There are 14 residues in the CDR3. Germline CDR1 and CDR2: LGHNA and YSLEER. Written as DNA, the CDR3 is TGCGCCAGCAGCCAACGCCTCCTAGCGGATACGCAGTATTTT. It translates to CASSQRLLADTQYF.

This clone came up once. CDR3 sequence reads: CASSPRAESYEQYF. The CDR3 nucleotides read TGTGCCAGCAGCCCCAGGGCCGAGTCCTACGAGCAGTACTTC. This chain joins TRBV13 and TRBJ2-7; D is possibly TRBD1 (5 bases). The CDR3 extends over 14 amino acids. The V gene's germline CDR1 is PRHDT and CDR2 FYEKMQ (reference sequence). V shed 5 bases and J shed 1 base, with 12 bases lying between them. Supplemented by reference TRBV13 and TRBJ2-7, the full variable domain reads AAGVIQSPRHLIKEKRETATLKCYPIPRHDTVYWYQQGPGQDPQFLISFYEKMQSDKGSIPDRFSAQQFSDYHSELNMSSLELGDSALYFCASSPRAESYEQYFGPGTRLTVT.

The J gene is TRBJ2-5, the V gene TRBV28, with TRBD2 identical over 8 bases. Per germline, CDR1 MDHEN and CDR2 SYDVKM. The CDR3 runs to 13 residues. After removal of 6 bases from V and 4 bases from J, the junction contained 4 bases not matched to a gene. The CDR3 protein is CASSSGGRETQYF. The CDR3 nucleotides are TGTGCCAGCAGCAGCGGGGGAAGAGAGACCCAGTACTTC.

This chain connects TRBV2 to TRBJ2-5; D is undetermined. Trimming cost V 3 bases and J 0 bases, with 8 bases left between them. This CDR3 region has 14 residues. Per germline, CDR1 SNHLY and CDR2 FYNNEI. The CDR3 reads CASSDGRYQETQYF. Here the CDR3 DNA reads TGTGCCAGCAGTGATGGCAGGTACCAAGAGACCCAGTACTTC.

The chain recombines TRBV6-5 with TRBJ1-2; D perhaps matches TRBD1 (5 bases). Germline V gene data show CDR1 as MNHEY and CDR2 as SVGAGI. This CDR3 region has 14 residues. Trimming removed 5 bases at V and 6 bases at J, with 16 bases between. CDR3 sequence reads: CASSDAGILNGYTF. In DNA form, the CDR3 reads TGTGCCAGCAGTGATGCAGGGATCTTAAATGGCTACACCTTC.

This chain connects TRBV5-6 to TRBJ2-1, with D unresolved. Germline lookup yields CDR1 SGHDT and CDR2 YYEEEE. The length of the CDR3 is 11 residues. The ends were cut back, 4 bases at V and 4 bases at J, with 3 bases in the middle. In DNA form, the CDR3 reads TGTGCCAGCAGCCTATACAATGAGCAGTTCTTC. It specifies CASSLYNEQFF.

This chain links TRBV5-5 with TRBJ2-1; 10 nucleotides match TRBD1. Trimming removed 4 bases from V and 7 bases from J; junction bases left unmatched: 14. Germline V gene sequence: CDR1 SGHKS, CDR2 YYEKEE (reference sequence). The CDR3 contains 17 residues. The CDR3 nucleotides are TGTGCCAGCAGCCGACACCCGGGACAGGGGACGAGGAATGAGCAGTTCTTC. Translating it yields CASSRHPGQGTRNEQFF.

The chain links TRBV5-1 to TRBJ2-2; D is possibly TRBD2 (5 bases). CDR1 and CDR2 from the germline V gene are SGHRS and YFSETQ. There are 15 residues in the CDR3. V lost 7 bases to trimming and J lost 1 base, with 14 bases between them. The CDR3 sequence: CASRGSTGNTGELFF. The CDR3 nucleotides are TGCGCCAGCCGGGGTTCGACGGGGAACACCGGGGAGCTGTTTTTT.

This clone was found once. V usage is TRBV7-9 and J usage is TRBJ1-1; the D gene is possibly TRBD1 (5 bases). Trimming took 5 bases from V and 0 from J, leaving 10 bases between them. The CDR3 length is 14 residues. CDR1 is SEHNR and CDR2 is FQNEAQ in the germline V gene (reference sequence). CDR3 DNA: TGTGCCAGCAGCCAAGGGGAATTGAACACTGAAGCTTTCTTT. Translating gives CASSQGELNTEAFF.

Here the CDR3 DNA reads TGTGCCAGCAGCTTGAACAGGGTCCTTCAAGAGACCCAGTACTTC. Its protein product is CASSLNRVLQETQYF. This chain joins TRBV5-5 and TRBJ2-5, with D possibly matching TRBD1 (6 bases). V was pared by 1 base and J by 2 bases, with 12 bases between. The length of the CDR3 is 15 residues. CDR1 is SGHKS, CDR2 YYEKEE, per germline (reference sequence). The complete variable domain, with remaining parts taken from reference TRBV5-5 and TRBJ2-5, reads DAGVTQSPTHLIKTRGQQVTLRCSPISGHKSVSWYQQVLGQGPQFIFQYYEKEERGRGNFPDRFSARQFPNYSSELNVNALLLGDSALYLCASSLNRVLQETQYFGPGTRLLVL.

The V call is TRBV29-1, the J call TRBJ2-5; D might be TRBD2 (6 bases). The assigned J gene may be wrong: the sequence end matches TRBJ2-7 better. Germline CDR1 reads SQVTM; CDR2 reads ANQGSEA. The CDR3 is 13 amino acids. This CDR3 reads CSVGSGSAYEQYF. The CDR3 region has the DNA TGCAGCGTAGGAAGCGGGTCTGCCTACGAGCAGTACTTC.

The gene calls are TRBV15 and TRBJ1-1; 7 bases are a match to TRBD1. The CDR3 is made up of 17 amino acids. In germline, CDR1 is LNHNV, CDR2 YYDKDF (reference sequence). V lost 1 base, J lost 3 bases, and 11 bases stayed unmatched. The CDR3 region has the DNA TGTGCCACCAGCAGAGGACAGGGAGGGTTTTTCGACACTGAAGCTTTCTTT. Its translation is CATSRGQGGFFDTEAFF.

V and J are TRBV7-2 and TRBJ2-7; 9 bases align to TRBD2. This CDR3 has 15 amino acids. CDR1 SGHTA and CDR2 FQGNSA come from the germline V gene. V lost 5 bases to trimming and J lost 2 bases; unmatched junction nucleotides: 7. CDR3 DNA: TGTGCCAGCAGCACAGATTCTAGCGGGGCCTACGAGCAGTACTTC. Its protein is CASSTDSSGAYEQYF.